This T cell receptor beta chain was documented in a study of CD8+ T cells in alopecia areata. Study information: Severity in treated patients was scored by percentage of scalp area affected.

Germline loops: CDR1 MGHRA, CDR2 YSYEKL. The germline V and J ends were trimmed by 0 bases and 3 bases, with 8 bases remaining between them. The CDR3 covers 14 residues. Treatment in this sample: oral pan-JAK inhibitor, 5-10 mg twice daily. PBMCs provided sorted CD4+ and CD8+ T cells. Notes on this clone: The antigen remains undetermined.

Study-wide points: Although TCR sharing was seen in mice, sharing across patients was less clear, possibly for HLA-related reasons. Expanded CD8+ clones among the top 100, as well as scalp clonality, were significantly decreased by tofacitinib.

Extracted from the samples, RNA was reverse transcribed into cDNA to serve as the sequencing template. Clones were read by immunoSEQ multiplex PCR, and TCRdb kept only the in-frame ones, dropping some. In the table there are about 270,000 clones, 60% of which are singletons. The TCR comes from a human donor with alopecia areata. This specimen was CD4+ T cells sorted from blood, taken at approximately week 52, from a patient treated with tofacitinib. This chain uses TRBV4-1 with TRBJ1-2; D is unresolved. The CDR3 coding sequence is TGCGCCAGCAGCCAAGATCCCAGCGACTATGGCTACACCTTC. Its translation: CASSQDPSDYGYTF.